This T cell receptor beta chain is from a study of OX40 agonist ivuxolimab in advanced cancers. Profiled with immunoSEQ multiplex PCR; TCRdb holds only in-frame clones, not every one. The table records 39,000 or so clones, more than 75% of them present only once. The sequence was collected from an adult with an advanced solid tumor such as melanoma, head and neck, liver or kidney cancer. This specimen consisted of CD4+ or CD8+ T cells sorted from blood, obtained in a trial of the OX40 agonist ivuxolimab.

CDR3 DNA: TGTGCCAGCAGCCACGGTGACGGGGAGCTGTTTTTT. Translated, it gives CASSHGDGELFF. The chain combines TRBV2 with TRBJ2-2; D call uncertain. This CDR3 is built from 12 residues. Deletions cut 6 bases from V and 7 bases from J, with 9 bases between. The germline V gene has CDR1 SNHLY and CDR2 FYNNEI.